One and the same sample provided the 16 T cell receptor beta chains below, sequenced in a study of blood T cell repertoires in COVID-19. TCRdb's table, derived via immunoSEQ multiplex PCR, lists solely in-frame clones and lacks some. This sample yields roughly 110,000 clones, of which about 89% are seen a single time; 4% to 6% belongs to the top ten. The material sequenced was peripheral blood. The source of these receptors is a man aged 40-49 years with active or convalescent COVID-19.

This clone appeared once. The chain has TRBV6-5 and TRBJ1-1, with D possibly TRBD1 on 6 matching bases. The CDR3 spans 13 residues. CDR1 and CDR2 from the germline V gene are MNHEY and SVGAGI. The V gene lost 11 bases and the J gene lost 0 bases, with 13 bases spanning the gap. CDR3 protein: CAAPGQMNTEAFF. CDR3 sequence (DNA): TGTGCCGCGCCAGGACAGATGAACACTGAAGCTTTCTTT.

The genes are TRBV5-8 and TRBJ2-2, with D tentatively TRBD1 (6 bases). The CDR3 contains 15 residues. V lost 1 base and J 1 base, leaving 8 bases between the germline ends. Germline V gives CDR1 SGHTS, CDR2 YDEGEE. CDR3: CASSLIRGNTGELFF. The CDR3 DNA is TGTGCCAGCAGCTTGATCAGGGGGAACACCGGGGAGCTGTTTTTT.

This chain links TRBV28 with TRBJ1-2; tentatively, D is TRBD1 (6 bases). The germline V and J ends were trimmed by 2 bases and 6 bases, with 19 bases remaining between them. The length of the CDR3 is 16 residues. CDR1 is MDHEN, CDR2 SYDVKM, per germline. CDR3: CASSLEGGSPWDGYTF. The CDR3 DNA sequence: TGTGCCAGCAGTTTAGAGGGGGGGTCTCCTTGGGATGGCTACACCTTC.

The chain has TRBV9 and TRBJ1-2; a possible D gene is TRBD1 (6 bases). CDR1 SGDLS and CDR2 YYNGEE come from the germline V gene. V lost 0 bases to trimming and J lost 4 bases, with 16 bases between them. There are 16 residues in the CDR3. CDR3 region: CASSVEGTTGFYGYTF. The DNA for the CDR3 is TGTGCCAGCAGCGTAGAGGGCACCACAGGGTTCTATGGCTACACCTTC.

The chain has TRBV28 and TRBJ1-2; 9 bases line up with TRBD1. Germline lookup yields CDR1 MDHEN and CDR2 SYDVKM. This CDR3 has 13 amino acids. The ends lost 2 bases at V and 6 bases at J; junction bases unmatched: 1. This CDR3 reads CASSLRQGDGYTF. The DNA for the CDR3 is TGTGCCAGCAGTTTAAGACAGGGGGATGGCTACACCTTC.

This chain joins TRBV7-9 and TRBJ1-2; D is possibly TRBD1 (5 bases). Per the germline V gene, CDR1 is SEHNR and CDR2 is FQNEAQ (reference sequence). The V end was cut by 5 bases, the J end by 3 bases, with 13 bases between. The length of the CDR3 is 14 residues. CDR3 sequence: CASSPTPGYYGYTF. The CDR3 DNA follows: TGTGCCAGCAGCCCAACACCAGGGTACTATGGCTACACCTTC.

The rearrangement joins TRBV30 to TRBJ2-7, with no clear D. Germline assignment: CDR1 GTSNPN and CDR2 SVGIG (reference sequence). Deletions cut 0 bases from V and 6 bases from J, with 9 bases between. The length of the CDR3 is 12 residues. CDR3 nucleotides: TGTGCCTGGAGTGTGTCCGCCAGCGAGCAGTACTTC. Residues: CAWSVSASEQYF.

The V gene is TRBV19, the J gene TRBJ2-2, with 10 bases aligning to TRBD2. The CDR3 loop spans 15 amino acids. Germline assignment: CDR1 LNHDA and CDR2 SQIVND (reference sequence). The junction had 7 bases not matched to a gene; V was cut back by 7 bases and J by 5 bases. CDR3 residues: CASKGGSGRTGELFF. CDR3 sequence (DNA): TGTGCCAGTAAGGGGGGTAGCGGGAGGACCGGGGAGCTGTTTTTT.

The chain uses TRBV28 and TRBJ1-3; unclear D gene. This CDR3 has 14 amino acids. Trimming removed 3 bases from V and 2 bases from J, with 8 bases in between. Germline V CDR1 and CDR2: MDHEN, SYDVKM. This CDR3 is CASSFSRTGNTIYF. Here the CDR3 DNA reads TGTGCCAGCAGTTTTTCGAGGACTGGAAACACCATATATTTT.

The chain is built from TRBV7-8 and TRBJ1-6; 7 positions agree with TRBD1. This CDR3 has 12 amino acids. Trimming cost V 5 bases and J 15 bases; bases outside gene matches: 7. Germline CDR1 SGHVS, CDR2 FQNEAQ. The CDR3 here is CASSRDSDDLHF. CDR3 in DNA: TGTGCCAGCAGCCGGGACAGTGACGACCTCCACTTT.

The V call is TRBV11-2, the J call TRBJ2-7, with a tentative D call TRBD1 (5 bases). The V gene's germline CDR1 is SGHAT and CDR2 FQNNGV. The ends were cut back, 1 base at V and 4 bases at J, with 14 bases in the middle. The CDR3 spans 15 residues. The CDR3 nucleotides read TGTGCCAGCAGCTTAGTAGGGATACGGACATACGAGCAGTACTTC. Amino acids: CASSLVGIRTYEQYF.

This CDR3 is CAWSAPGEKLFF. The CDR3 DNA reads TGTGCCTGGAGTGCCCCAGGGGAAAAACTGTTTTTT. The chain couples TRBV30 to TRBJ1-4; a possible D gene is TRBD1 (5 bases). V was trimmed by 1 base and J by 8 bases, leaving 8 bases between them. Looked up from germline, CDR1 is GTSNPN and CDR2 is SVGIG (reference sequence). The CDR3 consists of 12 residues.

The V and J genes are TRBV2 and TRBJ2-7, with 7 positions matching TRBD1. This CDR3 contains 14 residues. From germline, CDR1 is SNHLY and CDR2 FYNNEI. With 5 bases clipped from V and 3 bases from J, the junction kept 7 bases outside the gene matches. CDR3 amino acids: CASSNDREFYEQYF. The CDR3 DNA sequence: TGTGCCAGCAGTAATGACAGGGAATTCTACGAGCAGTACTTC.

The V call is TRBV18, the J call TRBJ1-5, with D perhaps matching TRBD1 (5 bases). CDR1 is KGHSH, CDR2 LQKENI, per germline. V lost 0 bases, J lost 6 bases, and 15 bases lay in between. The CDR3 is made up of 16 amino acids. The CDR3, as DNA: TGTGCCAGCTCACCACCGGGGGGAGTGAGAGGTCAGCCCCAGCATTTT. Translation: CASSPPGGVRGQPQHF.

The chain combines TRBV24-1 with TRBJ2-3, with 7 bases that match TRBD1. CDR3 length: 14 amino acids. With V trimmed by 4 bases and J by 6 bases, 6 bases remained unmatched. Germline CDR1 reads KGHDR; CDR2 reads SFDVKD. The CDR3 DNA sequence: TGTGCCACCAGTGACCTGGGACAGTGGGATACGCAGTATTTT. The encoded protein is CATSDLGQWDTQYF.

V is TRBV10-2 and J is TRBJ1-1; 8 nucleotides align to TRBD1. CDR3 size: 14 residues. After removal of 6 bases from V and 1 base from J, the junction contained 4 bases not matched to a gene. Germline V CDR1 and CDR2: WSHSY, SAAADI. CDR3 protein: CASSPQGANTEAFF. The CDR3 region has the DNA TGCGCCAGCAGCCCGCAGGGGGCGAACACTGAAGCTTTCTTT.